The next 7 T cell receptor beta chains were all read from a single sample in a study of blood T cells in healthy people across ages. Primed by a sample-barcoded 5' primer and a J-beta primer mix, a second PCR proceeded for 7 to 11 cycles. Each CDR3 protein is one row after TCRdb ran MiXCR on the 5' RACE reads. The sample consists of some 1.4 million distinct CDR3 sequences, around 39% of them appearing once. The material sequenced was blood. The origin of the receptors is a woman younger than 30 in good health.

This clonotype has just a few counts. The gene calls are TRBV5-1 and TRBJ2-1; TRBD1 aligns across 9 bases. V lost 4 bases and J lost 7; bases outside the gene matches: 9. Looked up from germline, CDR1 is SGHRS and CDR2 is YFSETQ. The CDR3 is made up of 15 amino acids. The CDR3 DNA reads TGCGCCAGCAGCCCCGGGACAGGGTTTTGGAATGAGCAGTTCTTC. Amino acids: CASSPGTGFWNEQFF.

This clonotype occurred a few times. This CDR3 is CASSSGLEKETQYF. CDR3 nucleotide sequence: TGTGCCAGCAGCTCGGGACTAGAGAAAGAGACCCAGTACTTC. The V and J genes are TRBV5-6 and TRBJ2-5, with 8 bases fitting TRBD2. With 3 bases clipped from V and 3 bases from J, the junction kept 4 bases outside the gene matches. CDR3 length equals 14 residues. In germline, CDR1 is SGHDT, CDR2 YYEEEE.

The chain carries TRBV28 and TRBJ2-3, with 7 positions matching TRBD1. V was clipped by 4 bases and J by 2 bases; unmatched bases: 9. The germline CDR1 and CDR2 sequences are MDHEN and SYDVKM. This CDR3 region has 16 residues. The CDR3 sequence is CASSSYSGGNTDTQYF. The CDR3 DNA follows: TGTGCCAGCAGTTCTTATTCAGGGGGTAACACAGATACGCAGTATTTT.

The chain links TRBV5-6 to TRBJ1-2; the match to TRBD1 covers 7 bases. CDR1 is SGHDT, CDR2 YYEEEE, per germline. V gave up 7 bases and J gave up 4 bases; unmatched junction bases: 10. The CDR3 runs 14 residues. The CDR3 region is CASGRGTEVYGYTF. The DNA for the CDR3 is TGTGCCAGCGGTCGCGGGACAGAGGTCTATGGCTACACCTTC.

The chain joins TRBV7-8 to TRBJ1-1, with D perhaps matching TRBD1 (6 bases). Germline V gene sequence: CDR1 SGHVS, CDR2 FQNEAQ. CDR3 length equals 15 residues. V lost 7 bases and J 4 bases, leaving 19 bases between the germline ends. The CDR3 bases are TGTGCCAGCAACCAGAGGGCAGGGGCAACCACTGAAGCTTTCTTT. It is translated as CASNQRAGATTEAFF.

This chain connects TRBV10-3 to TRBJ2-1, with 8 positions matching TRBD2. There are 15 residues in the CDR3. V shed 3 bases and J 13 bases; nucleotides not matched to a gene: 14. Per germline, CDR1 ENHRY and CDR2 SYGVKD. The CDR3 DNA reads TGTGCCATCAGTGAATCCGGGGGGGTCTCAGAGACCCAGTTCTTC. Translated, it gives CAISESGGVSETQFF.

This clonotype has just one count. In DNA, the CDR3 is TGTGCCAGCAGCAGGGGGGCGGGCAATCAGCCCCAGCATTTT. Protein product: CASSRGAGNQPQHF. The chain has TRBV7-2 and TRBJ1-5; D perhaps matches TRBD1 (6 bases). The V end lost 5 bases, the J end lost 2 bases, and 10 bases lay between the germline ends. The CDR3 loop spans 14 amino acids. Per germline, CDR1 SGHTA and CDR2 FQGNSA. The entire variable domain, with the rest obtained from reference TRBV7-2 and TRBJ1-5, is as follows: GAGVSQSPSNKVTEKGKDVELRCDPISGHTALYWYRQSLGQGLEFLIYFQGNSAPDKSGLPSDRFSAERTGGSVSTLTIQRTQQEDSAVYLCASSRGAGNQPQHFGDGTRLSIL.